This TCR beta chain was sequenced for a study of PD-1 blockade in mismatch repair-deficient tumors. This CDR3 has 14 amino acids. The germline V and J ends were trimmed by 4 bases and 3 bases, with 13 bases remaining between them. Germline V gives CDR1 LGHNA, CDR2 YNFKEQ. The table lists this clone with a count of one. Clones were sequenced by immunoSEQ multiplex PCR, and TCRdb holds only the in-frame ones, with some missing. The sample contains some 110,000 clones, 60% to 85% of which appear only once. The TCR was taken from an adult with mismatch repair-deficient cancer. The gene calls are TRBV4-2 and TRBJ2-7, with TRBD1 as a possible D gene (6 bases). Sequenced here: peripheral blood, sampled roughly 13 months after starting pembrolizumab. CDR3 sequence: CASSRGPAGYEQYF. The CDR3 DNA reads as TGTGCCAGCAGCCGGGGGCCAGCCGGCTACGAGCAGTACTTC.